What follows are 26 T cell receptor beta chains derived from one specimen sequenced in a study of cytomegalovirus exposure and HLA in healthy donors. PCR amplification relied on 60 Vbeta primers (plus 13 Jbeta primers). This table comes from immunoSEQ multiplex PCR, and its TCRdb copy is limited to in-frame clones, with some not included. The table lists more than 95,000 clones, about 9.5% of them singletons, with around 5.9% in the top ten. The sample was PBMCs. The receptors here all came from a middle-aged man in good health and CMV-seropositive.

The J gene is TRBJ2-3, the V gene TRBV11-2; 13 bases fit TRBD2. The CDR3 covers 16 residues. V shed 5 bases and J 6 bases; nucleotides not matched to a gene: 8. The germline V gene has CDR1 SGHAT and CDR2 FQNNGV. The CDR3 spells CASSPEGLAGEDTQYF. The CDR3 DNA reads as TGTGCCAGCAGCCCCGAAGGACTAGCGGGAGAGGATACGCAGTATTTT.

The CDR3 reads CASSPDRVTGYTF. DNA for the CDR3: TGTGCCAGCAGCCCGGACAGGGTTACTGGCTACACCTTC. The chain joins TRBV4-2 to TRBJ1-2; TRBD1 matches at 8 bases. Germline trimming cut 4 bases from V and 7 bases from J; bases unmatched to any gene: 5. CDR3 size: 13 residues. Germline V gene sequence: CDR1 LGHNA, CDR2 YNFKEQ.

CDR3 sequence: CASSGTSGTDTQYF. CDR3 DNA sequence: TGTGCCAGCAGCGGGACTAGCGGAACAGATACGCAGTATTTT. V is TRBV6-1 and J is TRBJ2-3, with 11 bases identical to TRBD2. This CDR3 region has 14 residues. V lost 6 bases to trimming and J lost 3 bases; unmatched junction nucleotides: 2. Germline CDR1 is MNHNS and CDR2 is SASEGT.

This clone was counted between two and nine times. The chain links TRBV14 to TRBJ1-1; D is uncertain. V was cut by 1 base and J by 4 bases, with 10 bases left in between. This CDR3 has 14 amino acids. The V gene's germline CDR1 is SGHDN and CDR2 FVKESK. CDR3 residues: CASSQVTGSTEAFF. CDR3 in DNA: TGTGCCAGCAGCCAAGTCACGGGGAGCACTGAAGCTTTCTTT. The entire variable domain, with the rest obtained from reference TRBV14 and TRBJ1-1, is as follows: EAGVTQFPSHSVIEKGQTVTLRCDPISGHDNLYWYRRVMGKEIKFLLHFVKESKQDESGMPNNRFLAERTGGTYSTLKVQPAELEDSGVYFCASSQVTGSTEAFFGQGTRLTVV.

This clone was seen only a few times. This chain connects TRBV9 to TRBJ2-5, with TRBD2 as a possible D gene (6 bases). The CDR3 is 15 amino acids. V gave up 1 base and J gave up 5 bases, with 15 bases separating them. The germline gives CDR1 SGDLS, CDR2 YYNGEE. This chain's CDR3 is CASSVIGTSGETQYF. As DNA, the CDR3 is TGTGCCAGCAGCGTAATTGGGACTTCCGGGGAGACCCAGTACTTC.

This clone was recorded a few times. No conserved phenylalanine or tryptophan ends this CDR3, so it is likely a read error. Because the CDR3's place on the DNA is in doubt, the DNA is left out and the CDR3 is given as listed by TCRdb. V gene TRBV7-9 combines with J gene TRBJ2-7; TRBD2, the table's D call, was not compared with the DNA. The length of the CDR3 is 11 amino acids, counting both ends. Germline assignment: CDR1 SEHNR and CDR2 FQNEAQ (reference sequence). The CDR3 protein is CASSLMTREKS.

The J gene is TRBJ1-5, the V gene TRBV28; TRBD1 aligns across 9 bases. The CDR3 has 17 amino acids. Germline CDR1 MDHEN, CDR2 SYDVKM. Trimming at V came to 5 bases and at J to 0 bases, leaving 8 bases not matched to a gene. DNA of the CDR3: TGTGCCAGCAGTCAATGGACAGGGGTTTATAGCAATCAGCCCCAGCATTTT. It is translated as CASSQWTGVYSNQPQHF.

This clone was observed a handful of times. V and J are TRBV5-4 and TRBJ2-1; perhaps TRBD2 as D (5 bases). This CDR3 is 15 amino acids long. V shed 0 bases and J shed 10 bases, with 17 bases lying between them. The germline gives CDR1 SGHNT, CDR2 YYREEE (reference sequence). The CDR3: CASSLDIDPREEQFF. The CDR3 DNA is TGTGCCAGCAGCTTGGATATAGACCCGAGGGAAGAGCAGTTCTTC.

This clone was seen more than once but under ten times. V gene TRBV7-6 combines with J gene TRBJ2-1, with TRBD1 identical over 8 bases. This CDR3 is built from 15 residues. Unmatched junction bases numbered 12, after V lost 6 bases and J lost 8 bases. Per the germline V gene, CDR1 is SGHVS and CDR2 is FNYEAQ. The CDR3, as DNA: TGTGCCAGCAGATTGAGGACAGGGCACGGCGATGAGCAGTTCTTC. Encoded protein: CASRLRTGHGDEQFF.

The chain joins TRBV15 to TRBJ2-4, with a tentative D call TRBD1 (6 bases). Trimming cost V 0 bases and J 9 bases, with 18 bases left between them. CDR1 and CDR2 (germline): LNHNV, YYDKDF (reference sequence). This CDR3 spans 16 amino acids. CDR3 sequence (DNA): TGTGCCACCAGCAGAGATCCCGGGGCAGGGGCTTCCATTCAGTACTTC. This encodes CATSRDPGAGASIQYF.

This clone appeared a few times. This chain joins TRBV29-1 and TRBJ2-3; 9 bases are shared with TRBD1. Trimming at V came to 0 bases and at J to 4 bases, leaving 8 bases not matched to a gene. The CDR3 covers 16 residues. The germline V gene has CDR1 SQVTM and CDR2 ANQGSEA. In DNA form, the CDR3 reads TGCAGCGTTGAAGATCCAGGGACAGGGAGACCAGATACGCAGTATTTT. Amino acids: CSVEDPGTGRPDTQYF.

V usage is TRBV6-4 and J usage is TRBJ2-1; D unresolved. The V end was cut by 2 bases, the J end by 7 bases, with 9 bases between. Germline V gives CDR1 MRHNA, CDR2 SNTAGT. This CDR3 has 13 residues. The CDR3 DNA follows: TGTGCCAGCAGTGACGCAGCGACGAATGAGCAGTTCTTC. It is translated as CASSDAATNEQFF.

This clone has just a few counts. The J gene is TRBJ2-7, the V gene TRBV2; D is unclear. Germline V gene lookup returns CDR1 SNHLY and CDR2 FYNNEI. CDR3 length: 14 amino acids. Trimming pared 6 bases from V and 7 bases from J, leaving 19 bases between. Here the CDR3 reads CASSRNRSPGEQYF. CDR3 DNA sequence: TGTGCCAGCAGCCGAAATAGGTCCCCGGGTGAGCAGTACTTC.

J is TRBJ2-7 and V is TRBV7-9, with D perhaps matching TRBD2 (5 bases). Germline V gives CDR1 SEHNR, CDR2 FQNEAQ (reference sequence). This CDR3 is built from 16 residues. V lost 3 bases and J 1 base, leaving 16 bases between the germline ends. The CDR3 reads CASSFSRTGNSYEQYF. The CDR3 DNA reads TGTGCCAGCAGCTTCAGTCGGACGGGGAATTCCTACGAGCAGTACTTC.

This clone was counted a few times. The chain recombines TRBV15 with TRBJ2-1, with TRBD2 matching 10 bases. The ends lost 0 bases at V and 6 bases at J; junction bases unmatched: 5. Germline values: CDR1 LNHNV, CDR2 YYDKDF (reference sequence). The CDR3 is 16 amino acids. The CDR3 sequence is CATSRDASGSLNEQFF. In DNA, the CDR3 is TGTGCCACCAGCAGAGACGCTAGCGGGAGTCTCAATGAGCAGTTCTTC.

This clone was counted a few times. This sequence joins TRBV30 and TRBJ1-3; 11 positions agree with TRBD1. Germline values: CDR1 GTSNPN, CDR2 SVGIG (reference sequence). V shed 7 bases and J 1 base; nucleotides not matched to a gene: 6. The CDR3 contains 15 residues. CDR3 amino acids: CASSGTGGSGNTIYF. CDR3 coding DNA: TGTGCCTCCTCCGGGACAGGGGGTTCTGGAAACACCATATATTTT.

The chain is built from TRBV12-5 and TRBJ2-2; D uncertain. Germline V lookup: CDR1 LGHNT, CDR2 FRNRAP. Between the trimmed V and J ends, which lost 5 bases and 7 bases, there was a span of 5 bases. This CDR3 is built from 11 residues. The CDR3 spells CASGVYGELFF. The CDR3 DNA reads as TGTGCTAGTGGTGTATACGGGGAGCTGTTTTTT.

The chain combines TRBV19 with TRBJ1-1; D is perhaps TRBD1 (6 bases). Deletions cut 6 bases from V and 5 bases from J, with 13 bases between. Germline loops: CDR1 LNHDA, CDR2 SQIVND (reference sequence). The CDR3 sequence is 13 residues long. The CDR3 nucleotides read TGTGCCAGTAGGGCTAACAGGGATACTGAAGCTTTCTTT. It translates to CASRANRDTEAFF.

This clone was seen only a few times. The V call is TRBV6-5, the J call TRBJ2-5; 7 positions agree with TRBD1. CDR3 size: 15 residues. Unmatched junction bases numbered 7, after V lost 2 bases and J lost 4 bases. CDR1 is MNHEY and CDR2 is SVGAGI in the germline V gene. CDR3 region: CASSYGGQVLETQYF. In nucleotides, the CDR3 is TGTGCCAGCAGTTACGGCGGACAGGTTTTAGAGACCCAGTACTTC.

V usage is TRBV7-9 and J usage is TRBJ1-4; D is perhaps TRBD1 (5 bases). With 3 bases removed from V and 3 bases from J, the gap between germline ends came to 8 bases. Germline V gene lookup returns CDR1 SEHNR and CDR2 FQNEAQ (reference sequence). The CDR3 extends over 14 amino acids. For the CDR3, the DNA is TGTGCCAGCAGCTTTCCGGGGGCTAATGAAAAACTGTTTTTT. It yields the protein CASSFPGANEKLFF.

The V and J genes are TRBV6-9 and TRBJ2-7, with TRBD1 matching 12 bases. The CDR3 length is 20 residues. Losses at the gene ends were 0 bases for V and 0 bases for J; bases not matched to a gene: 12. CDR1 and CDR2 from the germline V gene are MNHGY and SVAAGI. The DNA for the CDR3 is TGTGCCAGCAGTTATTCGTGGCCGGGACAGGGGGCGCGGAGCTCCTACGAGCAGTACTTC. This encodes CASSYSWPGQGARSSYEQYF.

V usage is TRBV5-4 and J usage is TRBJ1-5, with 8 bases fitting TRBD1. This CDR3 region has 16 residues. The V segment lost 3 bases and the J segment 2 bases; nucleotides outside the gene matches: 7. The germline V gene has CDR1 SGHNT and CDR2 YYREEE (reference sequence). The CDR3 sequence: CASSSIGQGGNQPQHF. CDR3 DNA: TGTGCCAGCAGCTCGATCGGACAGGGTGGCAATCAGCCCCAGCATTTT.

This chain connects TRBV18 to TRBJ2-3; D remains unclear. CDR1 KGHSH and CDR2 LQKENI come from the germline V gene. The CDR3 length is 13 residues. The ends were cut back, 3 bases at V and 6 bases at J, with 10 bases in the middle. The DNA of the CDR3 is TGTGCCAGCTCACCCCCCGCGCTCGATACGCAGTATTTT. It specifies CASSPPALDTQYF.

This clone was picked up a small number of times. The V gene is TRBV7-6, the J gene TRBJ2-5; D is possibly TRBD1 (6 bases). The CDR3 consists of 16 residues. Trimming took off 5 bases at V and 7 bases at J, with 23 bases between the two ends. Germline values: CDR1 SGHVS, CDR2 FNYEAQ. CDR3 in amino acids: CASSRLGQGKLGTQYF. CDR3 DNA: TGTGCCAGCAGCCGCCTCGGGCAGGGGAAGTTGGGGACCCAGTACTTC.

There are a few counts of this clone. Germline and junction disagree at one end, which may indicate a read error. The chain couples TRBV7-6 to TRBJ2-7; the D gene is possibly TRBD2 (6 bases). CDR1 is SGHVS and CDR2 is FNYEAQ in the germline V gene. The CDR3 sequence is 14 residues long. CDR3 bases: TGTGCCAGCAGATTAGTTGGAGGGTCCTACGAGCAGTACTTC. Encoded protein: CASRLVGGSYEQYF.

The V call is TRBV5-1, the J call TRBJ2-1; D is possibly TRBD1 (6 bases). The CDR3 consists of 17 residues. Germline CDR1 is SGHRS and CDR2 is YFSETQ. V was clipped by 0 bases and J by 0 bases, with 13 bases between them. The CDR3 region has the DNA TGCGCCAGCAGCTTGGGGTTTACAGGGATCTCCTACAATGAGCAGTTCTTC. Its protein is CASSLGFTGISYNEQFF. The full variable domain, with the rest looked up from reference TRBV5-1 and TRBJ2-1, is KAGVTQTPRYLIKTRGQQVTLSCSPISGHRSVSWYQQTPGQGLQFLFEYFSETQRNKGNFPGRFSGRQFSNSRSEMNVSTLELGDSALYLCASSLGFTGISYNEQFFGPGTRLTVL.